Listed here are 25 T cell receptor beta chains from one sample, sequenced in a study of T cells after yellow fever vaccination. TCRdb itself ran the 5' RACE reads through MiXCR, one entry per CDR3 protein. The sample includes roughly 140,000 distinct CDR3 sequences, roughly 8% seen only once; the top ten take 0.55% to 0.9%. Source: CD4+ T cells sorted from PBMCs, taken 5 days after the yellow fever booster vaccination. These receptors were obtained from a man aged 30 to 45 who received the YFV17D yellow fever vaccine.

Many counts were recorded for this clonotype. The genes are TRBV20-1 and TRBJ1-1; no definite D call. CDR3 length: 14 amino acids. Germline values: CDR1 DFQATT, CDR2 SNEGSKA (reference sequence). V lost 1 base and J lost 4, with 13 bases in between. The CDR3 DNA sequence: TGCAGTGCTAGAGGGGCCGCAGGTACCACTGAAGCTTTCTTT. It encodes CSARGAAGTTEAFF.

In this sample, this clonotype turned up many times. The rearrangement links TRBV20-1 to TRBJ2-7; no reliable D call. Trimming stripped 6 bases from V and 0 bases from J, with 18 bases between. The length of the CDR3 is 15 residues. The germline V gene has CDR1 DFQATT and CDR2 SNEGSKA (reference sequence). CDR3 bases: TGCAGTGCGATGGGCGGCACGTTAAACTCCTACGAGCAGTACTTC. Translation gives CSAMGGTLNSYEQYF.

This clonotype was observed many times. The chain has TRBV5-1 and TRBJ2-1; TRBD2 might be the D (6 bases). The CDR3 extends over 14 amino acids. Germline lookup yields CDR1 SGHRS and CDR2 YFSETQ. The V gene lost 0 bases and the J gene lost 8 bases, with 12 bases spanning the gap. The chain's CDR3 is CASSLGEGGDEQFF. Here the CDR3 DNA reads TGCGCCAGCAGCTTGGGTGAGGGCGGGGATGAGCAGTTCTTC. Full variable domain (rest looked up from reference TRBV5-1 and TRBJ2-1): KAGVTQTPRYLIKTRGQQVTLSCSPISGHRSVSWYQQTPGQGLQFLFEYFSETQRNKGNFPGRFSGRQFSNSRSEMNVSTLELGDSALYLCASSLGEGGDEQFFGPGTRLTVL.

With respect to this clonotype: A much larger clone differs from this one at a single base, so this may be a read error. This rearrangement joins TRBV4-2 to TRBJ2-1, with D tentatively TRBD1 (6 bases). Germline CDR1 is LGHNA and CDR2 is YNFKEQ. V shed 1 base and J shed 6 bases, with 10 bases lying between them. The CDR3 is 14 amino acids. The CDR3 DNA reads TGTGCCAGCAGCCAAGCTAGGGGGAGCAATGAGCAGTTCTTC. Residues: CASSQARGSNEQFF.

This chain uses TRBV7-9 with TRBJ2-1; D is uncertain. Germline-derived CDR1 and CDR2 are SEHNR and FQNEAQ (reference sequence). The CDR3 loop spans 12 amino acids. The V gene lost 3 bases and the J gene lost 8 bases, with 8 bases spanning the gap. The CDR3, as DNA: TGTGCCAGCAGCTTCTCAAGCTATGAGCAGTTCTTC. Translation gives CASSFSSYEQFF.

This clonotype was seen ten or more times. This rearrangement joins TRBV7-3 to TRBJ2-1; 14 bases match TRBD2. V lost 9 bases to trimming and J lost 10 bases; unmatched junction nucleotides: 14. The CDR3 covers 16 residues. Germline V lookup: CDR1 SGHTA, CDR2 FQGTGA. CDR3 sequence (DNA): TGTGCCAGTTCTTTTTTGGGACTAGCGGGAGTAGGGGAGCAGTTCTTC. As protein: CASSFLGLAGVGEQFF.

This clonotype was seen repeatedly, ten times or more. V and J are TRBV20-1 and TRBJ2-2; 7 bases are a match to TRBD2. V trimming: 7 bases; J trimming: 6 bases; junction bases outside the gene matches: 11. The CDR3 loop spans 14 amino acids. Germline assignment: CDR1 DFQATT and CDR2 SNEGSKA (reference sequence). The CDR3 DNA follows: TGCAGTGTATTCGGCGGGAGCAGGGCCGGGGAGCTGTTTTTT. This sequence encodes CSVFGGSRAGELFF.

This clonotype has ten or more counts. The V and J genes are TRBV20-1 and TRBJ2-1, with TRBD2 matching over 13 bases. The J segment lost 13 bases and the V segment lost 5 bases, leaving 11 bases of the junction unmatched. CDR3 size: 14 residues. Per the germline V gene, CDR1 is DFQATT and CDR2 is SNEGSKA (reference sequence). CDR3 loop: CSAETGTSGIRQFF. Here the CDR3 DNA reads TGCAGTGCTGAGACCGGGACTAGCGGGATTCGTCAGTTCTTC.

This clonotype came up a few times. J is TRBJ1-3 and V is TRBV7-6; possible D gene TRBD1, 6 bases. The CDR3 is 14 amino acids. Deletions cut 4 bases from V and 8 bases from J, with 15 bases between. CDR1 and CDR2 (germline): SGHVS, FNYEAQ. As DNA, the CDR3 is TGTGCCAGCAGCTCCGAGCCAGGGGCTGACACCATATATTTT. Translation: CASSSEPGADTIYF.

V is TRBV14 and J is TRBJ2-3; D is ambiguous. The CDR3 runs to 11 residues. V was pared by 2 bases and J by 5 bases, with 2 bases between. Germline V gene data show CDR1 as SGHDN and CDR2 as FVKESK. The CDR3 DNA is TGTGCCAGCAGCCAACAAGATACGCAGTATTTT. It yields the protein CASSQQDTQYF.

V usage is TRBV29-1 and J usage is TRBJ2-7; TRBD2 matches 7 bases. V was pared by 4 bases and J by 6 bases, with 9 bases of the junction left unmatched. Germline CDR1 reads SQVTM; CDR2 reads ANQGSEA. The CDR3 length is 13 residues. CDR3 sequence (DNA): TGCAGCGTTGGTGGGGGAGGGCCCAGCGAGCAGTACTTC. Its protein is CSVGGGGPSEQYF.

Points on this clonotype: A much larger clone differs by one base, so this may be a read error. The gene calls are TRBV6-5 and TRBJ2-1, with 10 bases that match TRBD2. This CDR3 has 17 residues. Germline V CDR1 and CDR2: MNHEY, SVGAGI. The J segment lost 7 bases and the V segment lost 0 bases, leaving 9 bases of the junction unmatched. Here the CDR3 reads CASSYSSSSGRMNEQFF. The CDR3 DNA reads TGTGCCAGCAGTTACTCCTCATCTAGCGGGAGAATGAATGAGCAGTTCTTC.

This clonotype was recorded many times. The V gene is TRBV7-9, the J gene TRBJ2-3; D is unresolved. The CDR3 contains 12 residues. Germline V gene data show CDR1 as SEHNR and CDR2 as FQNEAQ (reference sequence). Trimming removed 8 bases from V and 2 bases from J, with 8 bases in between. CDR3 in DNA: TGTGCCAGCGGCATGATCACAGATACGCAGTATTTT. Protein product: CASGMITDTQYF. Based on the CDR3 plus reference TRBV7-9 and TRBJ2-3, the full variable domain is DTGVSQNPRHKITKRGQNVTFRCDPISEHNRLYWYRQTLGQGPEFLTYFQNEAQLEKSRLLSDRFSAERPKGSFSTLEIQRTEQGDSAMYLCASGMITDTQYFGPGTRLTVL.

Ten or more counts support this clonotype. V and J are TRBV25-1 and TRBJ2-5; D unclear. The V and J ends lost 1 base and 4 bases respectively, with 13 bases between them. The CDR3 extends over 15 amino acids. CDR1 and CDR2 (germline): MGHDK, SYGVNS. The CDR3 region is CASSEFKGPSETQYF. The DNA of the CDR3 is TGTGCCAGCAGTGAATTCAAGGGTCCGTCAGAGACCCAGTACTTC.

Many counts were recorded for this clonotype. This sequence joins TRBV19 and TRBJ2-5; D not resolved. V was pared by 10 bases and J by 1 base, with 22 bases between. The CDR3 runs 16 residues. Germline CDR1 is LNHDA and CDR2 is SQIVND (reference sequence). The CDR3 coding sequence is TGTGCCACCTCCAAGGGAACCCGACGGATCCAAGAGACCCAGTACTTC. Translated: CATSKGTRRIQETQYF.

This clonotype was found many times. The CDR3 DNA follows: TGTGCCAGCAGTTTAGATAGCCTTGGGGATAGCAATCAGCCCCAGCATTTT. As protein: CASSLDSLGDSNQPQHF. The chain employs TRBV12-3 or TRBV12-4 and TRBJ1-5, with no clear D. This CDR3 has 17 residues. V was cut by 1 base and J by 0 bases, with 13 bases left in between.

This clonotype was detected ten times or more. This rearrangement joins TRBV5-1 to TRBJ2-5; 10 bases are a match to TRBD2. V was clipped by 2 bases and J by 0 bases; unmatched bases: 4. Germline V gives CDR1 SGHRS, CDR2 YFSETQ. The CDR3 covers 16 residues. The CDR3 bases are TGCGCCAGCAGCTTCGGCACTAGCGGGAACCAAGAGACCCAGTACTTC. Protein product: CASSFGTSGNQETQYF.

This clonotype was detected ten times or more. The rearrangement joins TRBV10-3 to TRBJ2-4; D is ambiguous. The CDR3 totals 13 residues. Trimming shortened V by 3 bases and J by 5 bases, and 8 bases separated the two germline ends. Germline values: CDR1 ENHRY, CDR2 SYGVKD. The CDR3 DNA is TGTGCCATCAGTGACGGAAAAGAAAACATTCAGTACTTC. The encoded protein is CAISDGKENIQYF.

This clonotype was seen repeatedly, ten times or more. V and J are TRBV10-3 and TRBJ2-5; possibly TRBD2 for D (6 bases). The ends were cut back, 5 bases at V and 5 bases at J, with 18 bases in the middle. The CDR3 totals 15 residues. CDR1 ENHRY and CDR2 SYGVKD come from the germline V gene. The CDR3 DNA sequence: TGTGCCATCAGTTCACGGTTGGGTGGAGGGGAGACCCAGTACTTC. The encoded protein is CAISSRLGGGETQYF.

This clonotype was seen many times. The chain joins TRBV5-5 to TRBJ2-3; 8 nucleotides line up with TRBD1. V was pared by 3 bases and J by 14 bases, with 8 bases of the junction left unmatched. The CDR3 has 12 residues. CDR1 and CDR2 (germline): SGHKS, YYEKEE (reference sequence). CDR3 loop: CASSSLPGQGYF. The CDR3 DNA follows: TGTGCCAGCAGCTCCCTTCCTGGACAGGGGTATTTT. Drawing the rest from reference TRBV5-5 and TRBJ2-3, the complete variable domain is DAGVTQSPTHLIKTRGQQVTLRCSPISGHKSVSWYQQVLGQGPQFIFQYYEKEERGRGNFPDRFSARQFPNYSSELNVNALLLGDSALYLCASSSLPGQGYFGPGTRLTVL.

This clonotype occurred many times. The chain links TRBV7-2 to TRBJ2-5; weak D call: TRBD2 (5 bases). Germline CDR1 reads SGHTA; CDR2 reads FQGNSA. The CDR3 has 13 amino acids. The ends were cut back, 3 bases at V and 4 bases at J, with 9 bases in the middle. CDR3 coding DNA: TGTGCCAGCAGCTTGGGGAGATTAGAGACCCAGTACTTC. Its translation is CASSLGRLETQYF.

This clonotype has ten or more counts. The chain couples TRBV12-3 or TRBV12-4 to TRBJ1-2, with D hard to call. Trimming took off 2 bases at V and 5 bases at J, with 6 bases between the two ends. The CDR3 is 12 residues long. DNA of the CDR3: TGTGCCAGCAGTTTAACCCAATATGGCTACACCTTC. Its protein is CASSLTQYGYTF.

This clonotype was found a few times. The gene calls are TRBV7-2 and TRBJ1-4, with D possibly TRBD1 on 6 matching bases. V lost 6 bases and J 4 bases, leaving 15 bases between the germline ends. Germline V gives CDR1 SGHTA, CDR2 FQGNSA. This CDR3 has 15 residues. The chain's CDR3 is CASRRGGVLNEKLFF. For the CDR3, the DNA is TGTGCCAGCAGACGGGGGGGCGTCCTTAATGAAAAACTGTTTTTT.

The rearrangement links TRBV24-1 to TRBJ2-2, with TRBD2 matching 12 bases. Trimming at V came to 3 bases and at J to 2 bases, leaving 9 bases not matched to a gene. The germline V gene encodes CDR1 KGHDR and CDR2 SFDVKD. The CDR3 is 19 residues long. In DNA form, the CDR3 reads TGTGCCACCAGTGATCACGGACTAGCGGGACGTTTCAACACCGGGGAGCTGTTTTTT. Residues: CATSDHGLAGRFNTGELFF.

This clonotype has at least ten counts. The chain combines TRBV7-2 with TRBJ1-4; D not certain. The CDR3 has 14 amino acids. Trimming took off 5 bases at V and 0 bases at J, with 7 bases between the two ends. CDR1 and CDR2 from the germline V gene are SGHTA and FQGNSA. This CDR3 is CASSLRATNEKLFF. CDR3 sequence (DNA): TGTGCCAGCAGCCTAAGGGCAACTAATGAAAAACTGTTTTTT.